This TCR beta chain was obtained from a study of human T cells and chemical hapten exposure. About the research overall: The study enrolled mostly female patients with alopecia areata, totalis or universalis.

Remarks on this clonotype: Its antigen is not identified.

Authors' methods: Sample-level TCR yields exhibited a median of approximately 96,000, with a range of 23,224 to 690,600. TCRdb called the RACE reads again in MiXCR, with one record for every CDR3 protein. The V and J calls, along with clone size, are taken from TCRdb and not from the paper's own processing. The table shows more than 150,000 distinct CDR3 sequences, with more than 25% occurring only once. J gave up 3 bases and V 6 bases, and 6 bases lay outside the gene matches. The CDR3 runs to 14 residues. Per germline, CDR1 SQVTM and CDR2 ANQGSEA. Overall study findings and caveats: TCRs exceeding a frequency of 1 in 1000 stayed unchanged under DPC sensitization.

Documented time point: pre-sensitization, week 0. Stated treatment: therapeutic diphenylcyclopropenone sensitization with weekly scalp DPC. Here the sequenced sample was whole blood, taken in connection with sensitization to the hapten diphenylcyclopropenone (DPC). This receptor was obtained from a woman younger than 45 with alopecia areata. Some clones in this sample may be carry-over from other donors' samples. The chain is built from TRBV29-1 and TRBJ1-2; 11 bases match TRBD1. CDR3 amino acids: CSVTRTGGDYGYTF. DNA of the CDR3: TGCAGCGTGACTAGGACAGGGGGCGACTATGGCTACACCTTC.